This TCR beta chain was profiled in a study of T-cell reconstitution after alpha-beta-depleted transplantation in children. Using unique molecular identifiers, the investigators prepared the TCRbeta library. TCRdb used MiXCR to reprocess the PCR reads, holding one entry per CDR3 protein. The sample shows some 550,000 distinct CDR3 sequences, 20% to 25% of them seen only once. Regarding the study as a whole: Surviving recipient T cells and intrathymic progenitors accounted for some patients' high TCRbeta diversity at day 60. After one year, T-cell counts and TCRbeta diversity mostly came from new T cells. Several hundred expanded graft clones reportedly were the source of alpha-beta T cells about two months after transplant.

This clonotype was seen many times. The antigen is undetermined. This TCR was recovered from a boy under three years old who had a stem cell transplant for acute myeloid leukemia, so the T cells may come from the graft donor. The specimen comprised PBMCs, mostly from graft donor cells, sampled 360 days after TCRalphabeta/CD19-depleted stem cell transplant.

CDR3 DNA sequence: TGTGCCAGCAGTATAGCGGGGGGGCCGTTGGAGACCCAGTACTTC. Protein sequence: CASSIAGGPLETQYF. The chain carries TRBV28 and TRBJ2-5, with 11 bases matching TRBD2. The CDR3 spans 15 residues. The V gene's germline CDR1 is MDHEN and CDR2 SYDVKM. After removal of 5 bases from V and 5 bases from J, the junction contained 7 bases not matched to a gene.